Sequencing of this T cell receptor beta chain was carried out in a study of blood T cell repertoires in COVID-19. Study-wide background: Samples taken during acute and convalescent COVID-19 were collected in the United States, Italy and Spain. T cells, B-cell-depleted T cells, or PBMCs supplied cDNA or gDNA.

Germline assignment: CDR1 KGHDR and CDR2 SFDVKD. V trimming: 8 bases; J trimming: 8 bases; junction bases outside the gene matches: 10. CDR3 size: 13 residues. Using immunoSEQ multiplex PCR, the repertoire was profiled, and TCRdb retains in-frame clones only, with some absent. This sample has approximately 160,000 clones, with just under 85% found just once. The sequence came from a middle-aged man who had recovered from COVID-19. The chain links TRBV24-1 to TRBJ1-2; 7 bases map to TRBD1. The sequenced sample consisted of peripheral blood. For the CDR3, the DNA is TGTGCCACCAAAGGGGGCTCGGGCGGAGGCTACACCTTC. Its protein is CATKGGSGGGYTF.